This T cell receptor beta chain originates from a study of a mutant IDH1 vaccine in newly diagnosed glioma. Study-wide context: Previous care, which was radiotherapy, temozolomide, or both, most often involved both.

Concerning this clone itself: Its antigen is not identified.

Study observations and caveats: Patients mounted vaccine-induced immune responses in 85% to 95% of cases. Among top peripheral T cell clonotypes, changes seemed unrelated to pseudoprogression.

This CDR3 has 16 amino acids. V lost 5 bases and J lost 3, with 20 bases in between. Germline V gene data show CDR1 as MNHEY and CDR2 as SMNVEV (reference sequence). The time point is: week 11, during vaccination. Mutant IDH1 20-mer peptide, at 300 ug, made up each vaccine dose, with topical imiquimod. The table came from immunoSEQ multiplex PCR; TCRdb's copy has only in-frame clones and leaves some out. The sample holds 95,000 to 120,000 clones, 90% seen once. The material was PBMCs, obtained from a glioma patient whose treatment included an IDH1 peptide vaccine. This clonotype was sampled from a woman aged 50 to 65 with glioma. The genes are TRBV27 and TRBJ2-7, with D perhaps TRBD1 or TRBD2 (6 bases each). The CDR3 region is CASSPRGKGVDYEQYF. Here the CDR3 DNA reads TGTGCCAGCAGTCCGCGGGGTAAGGGGGTCGACTACGAGCAGTACTTC.